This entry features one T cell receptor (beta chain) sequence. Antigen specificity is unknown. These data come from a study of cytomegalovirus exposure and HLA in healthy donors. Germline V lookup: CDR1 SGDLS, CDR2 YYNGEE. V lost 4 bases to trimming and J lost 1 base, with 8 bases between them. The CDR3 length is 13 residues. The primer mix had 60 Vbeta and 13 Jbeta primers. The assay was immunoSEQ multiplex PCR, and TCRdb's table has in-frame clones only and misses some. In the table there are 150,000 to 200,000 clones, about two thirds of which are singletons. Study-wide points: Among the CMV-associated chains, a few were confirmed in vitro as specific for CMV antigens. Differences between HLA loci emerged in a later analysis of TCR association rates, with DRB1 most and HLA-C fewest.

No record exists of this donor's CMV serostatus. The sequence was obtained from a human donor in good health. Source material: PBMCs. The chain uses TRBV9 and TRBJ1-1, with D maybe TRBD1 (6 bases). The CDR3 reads CASSRTANTEAFF. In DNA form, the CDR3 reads TGTGCCAGCAGCAGGACAGCGAACACTGAAGCTTTCTTT.